Below, 24 T cell receptor beta chains from the same sample are listed, as sequenced in a study of blood T cell repertoires in COVID-19. Sequencing used immunoSEQ multiplex PCR; TCRdb keeps in-frame clones, though not all of them. The sample consists of roughly 340,000 clones, approximately 87% of them appearing once. The specimen was PBMCs or T cells enriched from blood (not recorded which). These TCRs come from a man between 35 and 55 years old in a cohort exposed to, infected with or recovered from COVID-19 (not recorded which).

This chain links TRBV9 with TRBJ1-1; the D is unclear. The CDR3 loop spans 13 amino acids. The germline V gene has CDR1 SGDLS and CDR2 YYNGEE. Between the trimmed V and J ends, which lost 4 bases and 4 bases, there was a span of 11 bases. The CDR3 is CASSRVGSTEAFF. Written as DNA, the CDR3 is TGTGCCAGCAGCCGTGTCGGGAGCACTGAAGCTTTCTTT.

The chain combines TRBV24-1 with TRBJ1-4; unclear D gene. Germline V gene data show CDR1 as KGHDR and CDR2 as SFDVKD. V lost 3 bases and J lost 8, with 15 bases in between. The CDR3 has 15 amino acids. CDR3 region: CATSDPAAGGEKLFF. In DNA form, the CDR3 reads TGTGCCACCAGTGATCCCGCGGCGGGAGGAGAAAAACTGTTTTTT.

This chain uses TRBV7-9 with TRBJ2-7, with TRBD1 identical over 9 bases. The CDR3 extends over 13 amino acids. The V and J ends lost 1 base and 5 bases, in that order; junction bases with no gene match: 0. Germline CDR1 is SEHNR and CDR2 is FQNEAQ (reference sequence). The CDR3 nucleotides are TGTGCCAGCAGCTTAGGACAGGGGGACGAGCAGTACTTC. Translated, it gives CASSLGQGDEQYF. Together with reference TRBV7-9 and TRBJ2-7, the CDR3 gives the full variable domain: DTGVSQNPRHKITKRGQNVTFRCDPISEHNRLYWYRQTLGQGPEFLTYFQNEAQLEKSRLLSDRFSAERPKGSFSTLEIQRTEQGDSAMYLCASSLGQGDEQYFGPGTRLTVT.

The CDR3 protein is CASTQGSGGYTF. For the CDR3, the DNA is TGTGCCAGCACCCAGGGATCGGGTGGCTACACCTTC. The rearrangement uses TRBV6-5 and TRBJ1-2; maybe TRBD1 (5 bases). The length of the CDR3 is 12 residues. Germline CDR1 reads MNHEY; CDR2 reads SVGAGI. V dropped 7 bases and J dropped 7 bases, with 13 bases sitting between them.

This chain uses TRBV7-9 with TRBJ2-7; TRBD1 agrees at 8 bases. After removal of 5 bases from V and 4 bases from J, the junction contained 4 bases not matched to a gene. The germline CDR1 and CDR2 sequences are SEHNR and FQNEAQ (reference sequence). The CDR3 consists of 13 residues. This CDR3 reads CASSQGANYEQYF. The CDR3 DNA reads TGTGCCAGCAGCCAGGGGGCCAATTACGAGCAGTACTTC.

This chain uses TRBV24-1 with TRBJ2-1, with TRBD2 matching 7 bases. The germline gives CDR1 KGHDR, CDR2 SFDVKD. V shed 3 bases, J shed 5 bases, and the junction held 6 bases outside the gene matches. The CDR3 contains 15 residues. The CDR3 nucleotides are TGTGCCACCAGTGATCCGCGAACTAGCGACAATGAGCAGTTCTTC. It is translated as CATSDPRTSDNEQFF.

This clone was seen a handful of times. The sample holds other DNA sequences that translate to the same CDR3. The V gene is TRBV2, the J gene TRBJ1-2, with 7 bases fitting TRBD1. Germline CDR1 is SNHLY and CDR2 is FYNNEI. This CDR3 is 13 amino acids long. The ends lost 6 bases at V and 2 bases at J; junction bases unmatched: 3. The CDR3 DNA follows: TGTGCCAGCAGCTTACAGGGGAACTATGGCTACACCTTC. Amino acids: CASSLQGNYGYTF.

J is TRBJ1-2 and V is TRBV28; 7 bases line up with TRBD1. Trimming removed 3 bases from V and 6 bases from J; junction bases left unmatched: 10. This CDR3 is 15 amino acids long. The germline V gene encodes CDR1 MDHEN and CDR2 SYDVKM. The CDR3 sequence is CASSLTGRASNGYTF. The CDR3 bases are TGTGCCAGCAGTTTGACAGGGCGGGCGAGTAATGGCTACACCTTC.

The V call is TRBV27, the J call TRBJ2-1, with D maybe TRBD1 (6 bases). The V and J ends lost 5 bases and 10 bases respectively, with 15 bases between them. CDR1 MNHEY and CDR2 SMNVEV come from the germline V gene (reference sequence). This CDR3 has 13 residues. CDR3 nucleotides: TGTGCCAGCAGTCCTCAGGGGAATCGAGAGCAGTTCTTC. Translated: CASSPQGNREQFF.

CDR3 DNA sequence: TGTGCCAGCAGTTATGGGGGGACTCCCAATCAGCCCCAGCATTTT. This encodes CASSYGGTPNQPQHF. The V call is TRBV6-5, the J call TRBJ1-5; TRBD1 might be the D (5 bases). The CDR3 runs 15 residues. In germline, CDR1 is MNHEY, CDR2 SVGAGI. Trimming removed 3 bases at V and 3 bases at J, with 12 bases between.

The rearrangement links TRBV29-1 to TRBJ2-7; TRBD2 might be the D (7 bases). CDR1 is SQVTM, CDR2 ANQGSEA, per germline. Trimming took 1 base from V and 3 from J, leaving 16 bases between them. The CDR3 has 15 amino acids. The CDR3 sequence is CSVEGGRDTYYEQYF. In DNA form, the CDR3 reads TGCAGCGTTGAAGGAGGGAGGGACACCTACTACGAGCAGTACTTC.

CDR3 loop: CASSLDGKNIQYF. For the CDR3, the DNA is TGCGCCAGCAGCTTGGACGGCAAAAACATTCAGTACTTC. The genes are TRBV5-1 and TRBJ2-4; D not resolved. Germline V lookup: CDR1 SGHRS, CDR2 YFSETQ. The CDR3 consists of 13 residues. Trimming pared 0 bases from V and 3 bases from J, leaving 4 bases between.

The rearrangement links TRBV18 to TRBJ2-3, with 7 bases identical to TRBD2. The germline gives CDR1 KGHSH, CDR2 LQKENI. V gave up 5 bases and J gave up 0 bases; unmatched junction bases: 5. This CDR3 is 15 amino acids long. Here the CDR3 DNA reads TGTGCCAGCTCAGCTCGGGGGGAGAGCACAGATACGCAGTATTTT. This translates into CASSARGESTDTQYF.

The chain couples TRBV4-2 to TRBJ1-1; D is uncertain. The V end lost 1 base, the J end lost 5 bases, and 14 bases lay between the germline ends. CDR3 length: 15 residues. The germline V gene has CDR1 LGHNA and CDR2 YNFKEQ. The DNA of the CDR3 is TGTGCCAGCAGCCAAGTGTCCGGGGTTAAGACTGAAGCTTTCTTT. Its protein is CASSQVSGVKTEAFF.

The rearrangement links TRBV30 to TRBJ2-7; 8 bases fit TRBD1. V shed 7 bases and J 6 bases; nucleotides not matched to a gene: 11. Germline-derived CDR1 and CDR2 are GTSNPN and SVGIG (reference sequence). CDR3 size: 13 residues. CDR3 bases: TGTGCCTCTACGACAGGGGTGAAGGGCGAGCAGTACTTC. Amino acids: CASTTGVKGEQYF.

The chain couples TRBV6-1 to TRBJ2-7; 7 bases line up with TRBD2. The CDR3 contains 15 residues. After removal of 2 bases from V and 4 bases from J, the junction contained 8 bases not matched to a gene. The germline gives CDR1 MNHNS, CDR2 SASEGT. The CDR3 region has the DNA TGTGCCAGCAGTGAACATCGGGGGACTAATTACGAGCAGTACTTC. Translation: CASSEHRGTNYEQYF.

The chain uses TRBV27 and TRBJ1-2; a weak D match, TRBD1 (5 bases). Germline V gene sequence: CDR1 MNHEY, CDR2 SMNVEV (reference sequence). Trimming stripped 3 bases from V and 1 base from J, with 9 bases between. The CDR3 consists of 14 residues. CDR3 loop: CASSFPGNNYGYTF. CDR3 DNA: TGTGCCAGCAGTTTCCCAGGGAATAACTATGGCTACACCTTC.

This chain uses TRBV4-1 with TRBJ2-2, with D possibly TRBD2 on 7 matching bases. Trimming stripped 1 base from V and 5 bases from J, with 17 bases between. The length of the CDR3 is 17 residues. Germline CDR1 and CDR2: MGHRA and YSYEKL. CDR3 loop: CASSQAGGLAQTGELFF. DNA of the CDR3: TGCGCCAGCAGCCAAGCCGGGGGGCTAGCGCAAACCGGGGAGCTGTTTTTT.

The gene calls are TRBV10-3 and TRBJ2-5; the D gene is possibly TRBD2 (8 bases). The CDR3 covers 15 residues. Per the germline V gene, CDR1 is ENHRY and CDR2 is SYGVKD. V lost 7 bases to trimming and J lost 4 bases, with 19 bases between them. The chain's CDR3 is CAIKPSGRQGETQYF. The CDR3 DNA follows: TGTGCCATCAAGCCGAGCGGGAGACAGGGAGAGACCCAGTACTTC.

The CDR3 loop is CSATRTSGSYEQYF. CDR3 DNA: TGCAGCGCCACCCGGACTAGCGGGAGTTACGAGCAGTACTTC. This chain uses TRBV29-1 with TRBJ2-7; 13 bases are a match to TRBD2. With V trimmed by 7 bases and J by 4 bases, 7 bases remained unmatched. Germline V gives CDR1 SQVTM, CDR2 ANQGSEA. This CDR3 contains 14 residues.

The chain uses TRBV19 and TRBJ1-6; D unresolved. The length of the CDR3 is 15 residues. CDR1 is LNHDA, CDR2 SQIVND, per germline (reference sequence). The V end was cut by 8 bases, the J end by 0 bases, with 11 bases between. The CDR3 coding sequence is TGTGCCAGTCGGGGTTCGCGCTCCTATAATTCACCCCTCCACTTT. This sequence encodes CASRGSRSYNSPLHF.

Remarks on this clone: Within the sample, other DNA sequences also encode this same CDR3. This chain joins TRBV28 and TRBJ1-1; no clear D. Germline CDR1 is MDHEN and CDR2 is SYDVKM. The CDR3 spans 11 residues. V lost 6 bases and J 1 base, leaving 3 bases between the germline ends. CDR3 protein: CASSRNTEAFF. The DNA of the CDR3 is TGTGCCAGCAGCCGGAACACTGAAGCTTTCTTT.

The chain carries TRBV18 and TRBJ2-5; 7 nucleotides agree with TRBD2. V gave up 0 bases and J gave up 4 bases; unmatched junction bases: 2. Germline values: CDR1 KGHSH, CDR2 LQKENI. This CDR3 has 14 amino acids. The CDR3 is CASSPPGGLETQYF. The CDR3 DNA reads TGTGCCAGCTCACCACCGGGAGGGTTAGAGACCCAGTACTTC.

The chain is built from TRBV18 and TRBJ1-2, with D unresolved. The length of the CDR3 is 14 residues. Deletions cut 0 bases from V and 9 bases from J, with 14 bases between. Germline CDR1 reads KGHSH; CDR2 reads LQKENI. CDR3 DNA sequence: TGTGCCAGCTCACCACCAAGTTCTCGACTGAGCTACACCTTC. Translated: CASSPPSSRLSYTF.